Shown below are 3 T cell receptor beta chains from a single sample sequenced in a study of T-cell reconstitution after alpha-beta-depleted transplantation in children. This sample's TCRbeta library carried unique molecular identifier barcodes. TCRdb itself ran the PCR reads through MiXCR, one entry per CDR3 protein. Of some 450,000 distinct CDR3 sequences detected, about 40% appear once; the ten largest clones hold 25% to 30%. The sequencing used PBMCs, collected before TCRalphabeta/CD19-depleted stem cell transplant. The receptors shown here come from a girl aged 2 to 9 with aplastic anemia, due to receive a stem cell transplant.

The gene calls are TRBV7-6 and TRBJ2-2, with 8 nucleotides matching TRBD1. Trimming took 5 bases from V and 4 from J; bases not matched to a gene: 9. CDR1 SGHVS and CDR2 FNYEAQ come from the germline V gene. CDR3 length: 16 amino acids. The CDR3 protein is CASSARQGQGTGELFF. For the CDR3, the DNA is TGTGCCAGCAGCGCTCGACAGGGGCAGGGCACCGGGGAGCTGTTTTTT.

This clonotype was observed once. The gene calls are TRBV18 and TRBJ2-3; 11 bases are shared with TRBD1. The CDR3 has 16 residues. Germline V gene data show CDR1 as KGHSH and CDR2 as LQKENI. V dropped 1 base and J dropped 3; count of bases not matched to a gene: 3. This CDR3 reads CASSPRGQGATDTQYF. The CDR3 DNA reads as TGTGCCAGCTCACCACGCGGACAGGGGGCGACAGATACGCAGTATTTT.

This clonotype was picked up one time. The rearrangement uses TRBV7-9 and TRBJ1-1; D is undetermined. CDR1 SEHNR and CDR2 FQNEAQ come from the germline V gene (reference sequence). Trimming removed 1 base at V and 7 bases at J, with 13 bases between. The CDR3 runs 14 residues. Here the CDR3 DNA reads TGTGCCAGCAGCTTAGACTCCAGGCCCATTGAAGCTTTCTTT. Its protein product is CASSLDSRPIEAFF.